Sequencing of this T cell receptor (beta chain) was carried out in a study of technical replicates of blood from a handful of donors. Repertoires were generated with immunoSEQ multiplex PCR, while TCRdb's copy carries only in-frame clones and drops some. In the table there are approximately 51,000 clones, just over 90% of which are singletons. The TCR was taken from a human donor in good health. Some clones in this sample may be carry-over from other donors' samples. The source material was PBMCs.

CDR3 bases: TGTGCCAGCAGCTTGGCACGGGGGGTTGGCTACACCTTC. Protein product: CASSLARGVGYTF. This chain links TRBV5-6 with TRBJ1-2, with D possibly TRBD1 on 5 matching bases. The germline V gene encodes CDR1 SGHDT and CDR2 YYEEEE. Trimming removed 0 bases at V and 7 bases at J, with 10 bases between. The CDR3 contains 13 residues.